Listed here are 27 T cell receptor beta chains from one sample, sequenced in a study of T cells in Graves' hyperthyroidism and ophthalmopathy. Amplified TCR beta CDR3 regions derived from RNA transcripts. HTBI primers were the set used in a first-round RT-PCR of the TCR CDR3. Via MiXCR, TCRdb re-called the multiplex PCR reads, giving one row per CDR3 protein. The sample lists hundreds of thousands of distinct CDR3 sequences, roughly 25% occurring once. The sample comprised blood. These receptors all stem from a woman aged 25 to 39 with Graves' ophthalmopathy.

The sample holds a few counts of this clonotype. CDR3 nucleotide sequence: TGTGCCTGGAGTAGGACTGGCTACACCTTC. Amino acids: CAWSRTGYTF. The rearrangement uses TRBV30 and TRBJ1-2; D remains unclear. Germline V gives CDR1 GTSNPN, CDR2 SVGIG (reference sequence). This CDR3 comprises 10 residues. V was pared by 2 bases and J by 7 bases, with 5 bases between.

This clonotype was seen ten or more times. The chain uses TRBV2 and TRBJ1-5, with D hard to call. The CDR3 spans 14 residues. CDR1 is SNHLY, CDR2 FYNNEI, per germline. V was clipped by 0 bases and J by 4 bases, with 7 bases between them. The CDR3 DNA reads TGTGCCAGCAGTGAAGCTGCCCGGAATCAGCCCCAGCATTTT. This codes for CASSEAARNQPQHF.

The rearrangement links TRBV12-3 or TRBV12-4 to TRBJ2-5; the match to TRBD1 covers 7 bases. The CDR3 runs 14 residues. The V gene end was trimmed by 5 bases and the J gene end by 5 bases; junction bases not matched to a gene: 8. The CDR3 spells CASSVSGTVETQYF. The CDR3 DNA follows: TGTGCCAGCAGTGTATCCGGGACAGTGGAGACCCAGTACTTC.

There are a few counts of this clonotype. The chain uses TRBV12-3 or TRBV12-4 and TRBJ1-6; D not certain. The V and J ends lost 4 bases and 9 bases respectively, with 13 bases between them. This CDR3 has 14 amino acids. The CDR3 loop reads CASSYSLSGSPLHF. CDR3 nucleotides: TGTGCCAGCAGTTACAGCCTGTCTGGTTCACCCCTCCACTTT.

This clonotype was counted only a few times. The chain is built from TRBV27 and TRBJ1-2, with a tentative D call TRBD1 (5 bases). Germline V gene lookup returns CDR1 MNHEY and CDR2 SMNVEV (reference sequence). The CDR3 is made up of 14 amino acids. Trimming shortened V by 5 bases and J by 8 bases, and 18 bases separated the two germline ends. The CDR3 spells CASSTGQGPLGYTF. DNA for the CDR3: TGTGCCAGCAGTACTGGGCAGGGCCCACTGGGCTACACCTTC.

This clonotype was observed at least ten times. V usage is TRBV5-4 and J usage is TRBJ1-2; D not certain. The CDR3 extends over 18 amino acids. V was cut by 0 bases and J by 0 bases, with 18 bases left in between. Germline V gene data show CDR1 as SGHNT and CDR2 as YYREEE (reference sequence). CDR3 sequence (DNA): TGTGCCAGCAGCTTGGTGTCGGACCCGCTATGGACTAACTATGGCTACACCTTC. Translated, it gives CASSLVSDPLWTNYGYTF.

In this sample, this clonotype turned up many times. The CDR3 is CASSYGHYGGETQYF. CDR3 sequence (DNA): TGTGCCAGCAGTTACGGACATTACGGAGGGGAGACCCAGTACTTC. The V and J genes are TRBV6-5 and TRBJ2-5; D is possibly TRBD2 (6 bases). Trimming pared 2 bases from V and 5 bases from J, leaving 15 bases between. The CDR3 consists of 15 residues. Germline-derived CDR1 and CDR2 are MNHEY and SVGAGI.

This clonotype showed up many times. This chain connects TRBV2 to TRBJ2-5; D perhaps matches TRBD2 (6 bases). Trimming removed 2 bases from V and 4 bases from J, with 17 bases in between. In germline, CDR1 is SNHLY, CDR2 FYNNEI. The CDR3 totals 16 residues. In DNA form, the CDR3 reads TGTGCCAGCAGTGAATCGGGACTCGGGGTCGCAGAGACCCAGTACTTC. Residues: CASSESGLGVAETQYF.

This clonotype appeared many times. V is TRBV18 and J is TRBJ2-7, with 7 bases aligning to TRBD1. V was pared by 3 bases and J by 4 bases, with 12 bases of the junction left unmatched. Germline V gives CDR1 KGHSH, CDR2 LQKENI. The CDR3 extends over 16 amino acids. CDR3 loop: CASSPTAMTGTYEQYF. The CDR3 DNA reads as TGTGCCAGCTCACCTACGGCTATGACAGGGACATACGAGCAGTACTTC.

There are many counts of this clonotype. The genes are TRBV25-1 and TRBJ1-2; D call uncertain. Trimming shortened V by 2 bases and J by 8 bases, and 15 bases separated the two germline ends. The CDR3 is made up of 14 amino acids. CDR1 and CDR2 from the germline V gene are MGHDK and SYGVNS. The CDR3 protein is CASSETQRLRGYTF. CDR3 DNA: TGTGCCAGCAGTGAAACACAGAGGTTAAGAGGCTACACCTTC.

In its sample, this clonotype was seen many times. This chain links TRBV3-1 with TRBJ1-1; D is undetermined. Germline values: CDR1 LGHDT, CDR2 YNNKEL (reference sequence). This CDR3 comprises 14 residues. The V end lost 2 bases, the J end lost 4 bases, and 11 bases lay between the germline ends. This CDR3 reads CASSQQPSSTEAFF. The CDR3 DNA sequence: TGTGCCAGCAGCCAACAGCCTTCATCCACTGAAGCTTTCTTT.

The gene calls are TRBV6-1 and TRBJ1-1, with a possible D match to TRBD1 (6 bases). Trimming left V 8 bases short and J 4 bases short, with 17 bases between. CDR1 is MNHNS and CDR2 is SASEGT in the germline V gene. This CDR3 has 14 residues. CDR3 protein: CASGGQGYGTEAFF. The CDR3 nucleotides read TGTGCCAGCGGGGGGCAGGGGTATGGCACTGAAGCTTTCTTT.

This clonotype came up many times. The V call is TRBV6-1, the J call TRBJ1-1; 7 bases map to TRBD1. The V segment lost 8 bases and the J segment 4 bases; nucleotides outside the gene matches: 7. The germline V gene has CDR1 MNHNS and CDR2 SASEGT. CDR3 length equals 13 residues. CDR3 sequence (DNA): TGTGCCAGCGGGAACAGGGGCTTCACTGAAGCTTTCTTT. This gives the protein CASGNRGFTEAFF.

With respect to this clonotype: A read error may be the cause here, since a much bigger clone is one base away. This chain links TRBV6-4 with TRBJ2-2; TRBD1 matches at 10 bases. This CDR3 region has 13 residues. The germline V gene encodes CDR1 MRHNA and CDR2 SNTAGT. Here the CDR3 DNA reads TGTGCCAGCAGCGGTTTTGGGACAGGGGAGCTGTGTTTT. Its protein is CASSGFGTGELCF.

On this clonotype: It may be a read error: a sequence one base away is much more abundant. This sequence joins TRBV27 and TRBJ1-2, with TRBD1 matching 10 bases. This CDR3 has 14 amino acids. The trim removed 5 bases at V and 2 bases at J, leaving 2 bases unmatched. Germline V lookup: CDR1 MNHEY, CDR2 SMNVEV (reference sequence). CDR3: CASSGQGVNYGYTF. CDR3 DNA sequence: TGTGCCAGCAGTGGACAGGGGGTAAACTATGGCTACACCTTC.

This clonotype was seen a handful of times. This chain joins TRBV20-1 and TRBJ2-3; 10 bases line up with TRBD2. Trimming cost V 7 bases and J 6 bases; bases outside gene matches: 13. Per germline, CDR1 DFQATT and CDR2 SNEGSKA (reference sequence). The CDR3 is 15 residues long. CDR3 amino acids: CSVEMGSGGKDTQYF. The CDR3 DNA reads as TGCAGTGTAGAGATGGGTAGCGGGGGGAAGGATACGCAGTATTTT.

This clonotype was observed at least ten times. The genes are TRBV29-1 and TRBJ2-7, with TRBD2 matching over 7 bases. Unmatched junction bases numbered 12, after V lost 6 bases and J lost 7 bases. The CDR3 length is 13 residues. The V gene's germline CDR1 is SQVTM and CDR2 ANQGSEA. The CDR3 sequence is CSVAPREVREQYF. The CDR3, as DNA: TGCAGCGTAGCGCCCCGGGAGGTGCGGGAGCAGTACTTC.

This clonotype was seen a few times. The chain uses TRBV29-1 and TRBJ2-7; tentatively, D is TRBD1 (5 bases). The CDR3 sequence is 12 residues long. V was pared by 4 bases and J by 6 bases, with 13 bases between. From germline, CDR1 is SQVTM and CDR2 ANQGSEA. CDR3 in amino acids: CSVGGPPGEQYF. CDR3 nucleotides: TGCAGCGTTGGGGGCCCCCCAGGCGAGCAGTACTTC.

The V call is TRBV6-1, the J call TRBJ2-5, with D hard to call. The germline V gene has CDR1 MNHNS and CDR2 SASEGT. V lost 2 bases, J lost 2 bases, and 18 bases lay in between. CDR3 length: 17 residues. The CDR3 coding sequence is TGTGCCAGCAGTGAAACCTTAAGACGGGCCGCGCAAGAGACCCAGTACTTC. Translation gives CASSETLRRAAQETQYF.

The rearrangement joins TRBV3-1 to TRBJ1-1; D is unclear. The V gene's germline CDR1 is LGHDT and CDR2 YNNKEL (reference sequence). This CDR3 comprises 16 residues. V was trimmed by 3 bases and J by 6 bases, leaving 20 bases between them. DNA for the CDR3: TGTGCCAGCAGCCAGGGATCCAGTGGAGGTTTGTCTGAAGCTTTCTTT. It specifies CASSQGSSGGLSEAFF. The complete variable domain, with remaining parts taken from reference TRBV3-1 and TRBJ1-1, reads DTAVSQTPKYLVTQMGNDKSIKCEQNLGHDTMYWYKQDSKKFLKIMFSYNNKELIINETVPNRFSPKSPDKAHLNLHINSLELGDSAVYFCASSQGSSGGLSEAFFGQGTRLTVV.

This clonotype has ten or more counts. Written as DNA, the CDR3 is TGCGCCAGCAGCACAGGACAGGGGGCGCAGGAGACCCAGTACTTC. It yields the protein CASSTGQGAQETQYF. This chain links TRBV5-1 with TRBJ2-5; the match to TRBD1 covers 11 bases. Germline CDR1 SGHRS, CDR2 YFSETQ. Germline trimming cut 4 bases from V and 5 bases from J; bases unmatched to any gene: 7. The CDR3 runs to 15 residues.

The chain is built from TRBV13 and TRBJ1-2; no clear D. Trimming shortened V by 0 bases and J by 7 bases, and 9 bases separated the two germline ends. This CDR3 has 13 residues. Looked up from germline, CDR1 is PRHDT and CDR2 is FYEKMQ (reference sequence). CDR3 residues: CASSLGGKGGYTF. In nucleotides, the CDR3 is TGTGCCAGCAGCTTAGGGGGGAAGGGTGGCTACACCTTC.

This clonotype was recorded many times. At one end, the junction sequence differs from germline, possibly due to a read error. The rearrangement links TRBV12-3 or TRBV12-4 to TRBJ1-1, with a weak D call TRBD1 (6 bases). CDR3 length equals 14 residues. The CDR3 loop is CASSLVQGGTEAFF. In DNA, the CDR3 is TGTGCCAGCAGCTTAGTACAGGGTGGTACTGAAGCTTTCTTT.

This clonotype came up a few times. The CDR3 reads CASSQDTSSYEQYF. The CDR3 nucleotides are TGTGCCAGCAGCCAAGATACGTCATCCTACGAGCAGTACTTC. The genes are TRBV14 and TRBJ2-7; the D is unclear. The CDR3 runs to 14 residues. Germline values: CDR1 SGHDN, CDR2 FVKESK. Trimming took off 0 bases at V and 1 base at J, with 7 bases between the two ends.

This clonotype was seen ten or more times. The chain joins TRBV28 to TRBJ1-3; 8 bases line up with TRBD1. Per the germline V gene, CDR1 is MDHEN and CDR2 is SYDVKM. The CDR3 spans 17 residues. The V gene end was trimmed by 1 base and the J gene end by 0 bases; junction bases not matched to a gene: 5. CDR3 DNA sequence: TGTGCCAGCAGTTTATCCCAGGGGGCCGACTCTGGAAACACCATATATTTT. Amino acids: CASSLSQGADSGNTIYF.

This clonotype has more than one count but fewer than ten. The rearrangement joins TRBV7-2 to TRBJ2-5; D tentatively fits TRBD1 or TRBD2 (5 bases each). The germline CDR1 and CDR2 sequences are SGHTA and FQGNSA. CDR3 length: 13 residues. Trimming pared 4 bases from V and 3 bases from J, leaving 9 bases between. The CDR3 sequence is CASSWDGEETQYF. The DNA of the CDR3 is TGTGCCAGCAGCTGGGACGGTGAAGAGACCCAGTACTTC.

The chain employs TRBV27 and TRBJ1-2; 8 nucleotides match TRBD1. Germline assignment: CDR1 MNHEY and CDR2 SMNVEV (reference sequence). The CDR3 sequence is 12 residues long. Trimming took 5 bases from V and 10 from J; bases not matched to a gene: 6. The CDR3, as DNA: TGTGCCAGCAGTCCAAACAGGGGGTACTACACCTTC. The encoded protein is CASSPNRGYYTF.